The T cell receptor (beta chain) described here comes from a study of T cell repertoires in cytomegalovirus infection (dated by TCRdb to the late 2010s). About the study as a whole: Peptide stimulations targeted recently identified HLA-C-restricted CMV epitopes, whose presentation resists viral immunomodulation, together with well-studied HLA-B-restricted epitopes. The HLA type of each donor mattered for the analysis, because public TCR beta signatures pointed to carriage of CMV infection along with the matching HLA type. The paper as a whole reports these results and caveats: In both this cohort and an independent roughly 400-donor cohort, the cumulative frequency of public TCR beta family members distinguished carriers of CMV infection plus the relevant HLA type. The ex vivo response was dominated by HLA-C-restricted CMV-specific TCR beta clonotypes, which also provided the single most frequent clonotype in two of eight donors.

For sequencing, an Illumina HiSeq 1500 was employed. TCRdb reprocessed the public reads (quality trimming at Q25 with fastp, clone calling with MiXCR) and kept in-frame beta chains. Each CDR3 protein appears once, grouped with its most common genes and DNA. This sample lists 650,000 to 900,000 distinct CDR3 sequences; approximately 32% were detected once. The top ten clonotypes cover around 13% of the sample. This clonotype came up a few times. No antigen is known for it. Base qualities are not recorded, but no much larger clone differs from it by a single base. V was cut back by 1 base and J by 4 bases, leaving a gap of 8 bases between them. Inclusive of the bounding cysteine and phenylalanine, the CDR3 is 13 residues long. Of the read, only the CDR3 DNA is kept; its 39 bases are in frame from base 1. From a lookup of the germline V gene, CDR1 and CDR2 are SGHVS and FQNEAQ. The treatment or condition label here, explained by the study, means: in vitro stimulation with specific CMV peptide epitopes to enrich CMV-specific T cells.

Source: cultured CD8+ T cells from PBMCs, taken from culture after CMV antigen stimulation. The chain is made from TRBV7-8 and TRBJ2-7, with no confident D gene call. This sequence originates from a human donor in good health (CMV status not recorded). Some clones in this sample may be carry-over from other donors' samples. CDR3 region: CASSLGKKYEQYF. The bases read TGTGCCAGCAGCTTAGGCAAGAAGTACGAGCAGTACTTC.